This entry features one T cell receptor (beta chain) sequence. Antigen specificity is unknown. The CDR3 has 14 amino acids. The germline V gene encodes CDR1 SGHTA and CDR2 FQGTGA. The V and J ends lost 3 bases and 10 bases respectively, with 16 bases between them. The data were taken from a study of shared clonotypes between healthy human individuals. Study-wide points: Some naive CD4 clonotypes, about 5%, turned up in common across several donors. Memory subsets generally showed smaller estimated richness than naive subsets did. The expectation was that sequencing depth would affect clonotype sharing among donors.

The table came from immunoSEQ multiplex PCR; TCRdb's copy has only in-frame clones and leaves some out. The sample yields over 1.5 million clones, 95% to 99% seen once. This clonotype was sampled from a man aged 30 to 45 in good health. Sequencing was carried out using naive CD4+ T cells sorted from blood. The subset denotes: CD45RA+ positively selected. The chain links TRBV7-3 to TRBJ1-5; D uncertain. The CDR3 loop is CASSFGPSKNPQHF. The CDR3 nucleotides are TGTGCCAGCAGCTTCGGTCCCTCCAAGAACCCCCAGCATTTT.